The 28 T cell receptor beta chains presented below share a single source sample, sequenced in a study of T cells after yellow fever vaccination. Using its own MiXCR run on the 5' RACE reads, TCRdb lists one record per CDR3 protein. The table has some 300,000 distinct CDR3 sequences, around 3.9% seen once. Here the sequenced sample was PBMCs, taken on the day of the yellow fever booster vaccination. These receptors were taken from a man between 18 and 35 years old who received the YFV17D yellow fever vaccine.

The genes are TRBV12-3 or TRBV12-4 and TRBJ2-7; D call uncertain. The CDR3 covers 14 residues. Trimming shortened V by 3 bases and J by 4 bases, and 13 bases separated the two germline ends. In DNA, the CDR3 is TGTGCCAGCAGTTTCAACACGGGCCCATACGAGCAGTACTTC. Translated, it gives CASSFNTGPYEQYF.

This clonotype was counted many times. This chain uses TRBV6-1 with TRBJ2-7, with 7 bases matching TRBD1. J was trimmed by 4 bases and V by 6 bases; bases with no gene match: 0. CDR1 and CDR2 (germline): MNHNS, SASEGT. The CDR3 sequence is 11 residues long. As DNA, the CDR3 is TGTGCCAGCAGACAGGGGTACGAGCAGTACTTC. It yields the protein CASRQGYEQYF.

This clonotype turned up a few times. J is TRBJ2-7 and V is TRBV12-3 or TRBV12-4; D unclear. The ends were cut back, 5 bases at V and 1 base at J, with 9 bases in the middle. The CDR3 length is 13 residues. DNA for the CDR3: TGTGCCAGCAGTCCGACAACTTCCTACGAGCAGTACTTC. As protein: CASSPTTSYEQYF.

There are a few counts of this clonotype. The chain has TRBV5-4 and TRBJ2-3; TRBD2 aligns across 12 bases. Germline V gene lookup returns CDR1 SGHNT and CDR2 YYREEE (reference sequence). The CDR3 runs 19 residues. Unmatched junction bases numbered 14, after V lost 5 bases and J lost 1 base. The CDR3 here is CASSRTSGGPFSGTDTQYF. Here the CDR3 DNA reads TGTGCCAGCAGTAGAACTAGCGGGGGGCCTTTTTCGGGCACAGATACGCAGTATTTT.

This rearrangement joins TRBV5-1 to TRBJ2-7; 7 bases agree with TRBD1. Germline V CDR1 and CDR2: SGHRS, YFSETQ. J was trimmed by 2 bases and V by 6 bases; bases with no gene match: 8. This CDR3 contains 14 residues. CDR3 sequence (DNA): TGCGCCAGCACTGGTACAGGGGAGCCCTACGAGCAGTACTTC. Amino acids: CASTGTGEPYEQYF.

This clonotype came up a few times. This rearrangement joins TRBV4-1 to TRBJ1-5, with D possibly TRBD1 on 5 matching bases. Trimming pared 1 base from V and 0 bases from J, leaving 10 bases between. This CDR3 comprises 16 residues. Per germline, CDR1 MGHRA and CDR2 YSYEKL. CDR3 amino acids: CASSQGGGDSNQPQHF. The CDR3 nucleotides read TGCGCCAGCAGCCAAGGTGGAGGGGATAGCAATCAGCCCCAGCATTTT.

This clonotype was picked up many times. This chain uses TRBV24-1 with TRBJ2-5; possibly TRBD2 for D (5 bases). From germline, CDR1 is KGHDR and CDR2 SFDVKD. V gave up 1 base and J gave up 3 bases, with 8 bases separating them. The CDR3 is 14 residues long. The CDR3 sequence: CATSDFRGEETQYF. In nucleotides, the CDR3 is TGTGCCACCAGTGATTTCCGGGGTGAAGAGACCCAGTACTTC.

This clonotype was detected many times. The rearrangement joins TRBV7-2 to TRBJ2-7; possible D gene TRBD1, 5 bases. CDR3 size: 16 residues. Trimming shortened V by 1 base and J by 1 base, and 14 bases separated the two germline ends. CDR1 and CDR2 from the germline V gene are SGHTA and FQGNSA. The CDR3 region has the DNA TGTGCCAGCAGCTTAGGAGGCGGCAGGGCGTCCTACGAGCAGTACTTC. The encoded protein is CASSLGGGRASYEQYF.

There are a few counts of this clonotype. The chain combines TRBV20-1 with TRBJ2-7; 10 bases agree with TRBD2. Germline V gene data show CDR1 as DFQATT and CDR2 as SNEGSKA (reference sequence). The CDR3 sequence is 17 residues long. Germline trimming cut 0 bases from V and 3 bases from J; bases unmatched to any gene: 11. Here the CDR3 DNA reads TGCAGTGCTAGAGATCTCTTTGCTAGCGGGGGAATCTACGAGCAGTACTTC. Protein product: CSARDLFASGGIYEQYF.

The V gene is TRBV3-1, the J gene TRBJ2-6; TRBD1 agrees at 9 bases. The CDR3 has 17 residues. V gave up 0 bases and J gave up 2 bases; unmatched junction bases: 2. Looked up from germline, CDR1 is LGHDT and CDR2 is YNNKEL (reference sequence). CDR3 in DNA: TGTGCCAGCAGCCAAGATCACAGGGGGCCTGGGGCCAACGTCCTGACTTTC. Translation: CASSQDHRGPGANVLTF. Using reference TRBV3-1 and TRBJ2-6 for the parts outside the CDR3, the full variable domain is DTAVSQTPKYLVTQMGNDKSIKCEQNLGHDTMYWYKQDSKKFLKIMFSYNNKELIINETVPNRFSPKSPDKAHLNLHINSLELGDSAVYFCASSQDHRGPGANVLTFGAGSRLTVL.

This clonotype has at least ten counts. V gene TRBV29-1 combines with J gene TRBJ2-3; D is uncertain. V lost 4 bases, J lost 7 bases, and 9 bases lay in between. There are 11 residues in the CDR3. CDR1 and CDR2 (germline): SQVTM, ANQGSEA. CDR3 amino acids: CSVGVSNTQYF. DNA of the CDR3: TGCAGCGTTGGGGTTTCAAATACGCAGTATTTT.

This clonotype was picked up a small number of times. The chain employs TRBV12-3 or TRBV12-4 and TRBJ2-7; D gene ambiguous. Between the trimmed V and J ends, which lost 3 bases and 3 bases, there was a span of 9 bases. The CDR3 totals 13 residues. The CDR3 bases are TGTGCCAGCAGTTTTTGGACCTTCTACGAGCAGTACTTC. As protein: CASSFWTFYEQYF.

This clonotype was counted only a few times. The J gene is TRBJ1-6, the V gene TRBV10-2; possibly TRBD1 for D (5 bases). With 8 bases removed from V and 9 bases from J, the gap between germline ends came to 14 bases. CDR3 size: 13 residues. From germline, CDR1 is WSHSY and CDR2 SAAADI. The CDR3 loop reads CASAGTVASPLHF. The CDR3 DNA is TGCGCCAGCGCCGGGACCGTGGCTTCACCCCTCCACTTT.

The chain carries TRBV24-1 and TRBJ1-1; D remains ambiguous. The V gene lost 9 bases and the J gene lost 4 bases, with 11 bases spanning the gap. The length of the CDR3 is 12 residues. Per the germline V gene, CDR1 is KGHDR and CDR2 is SFDVKD. CDR3: CATRRKGTEAFF. The DNA of the CDR3 is TGTGCCACCCGGAGGAAGGGCACTGAAGCTTTCTTT.

Many counts were recorded for this clonotype. The V gene is TRBV18, the J gene TRBJ1-2, with D hard to call. Deletions cut 2 bases from V and 5 bases from J, with 18 bases between. Germline assignment: CDR1 KGHSH and CDR2 LQKENI. The CDR3 spans 16 residues. The CDR3 reads CASSPIGGRNQYGYTF. CDR3 sequence (DNA): TGTGCCAGCTCACCAATCGGCGGAAGAAACCAGTATGGCTACACCTTC.

The chain employs TRBV19 and TRBJ1-1, with D perhaps matching TRBD1 (5 bases). Germline V gives CDR1 LNHDA, CDR2 SQIVND (reference sequence). This CDR3 spans 15 amino acids. Deletions cut 7 bases from V and 1 base from J, with 16 bases between. CDR3: CASTDNGAGNTEAFF. The CDR3 DNA follows: TGTGCCAGTACCGATAACGGGGCGGGGAACACTGAAGCTTTCTTT.

There are many counts of this clonotype. The chain carries TRBV20-1 and TRBJ1-1; D is possibly TRBD1 (5 bases). Trimming cost V 3 bases and J 3 bases, with 11 bases left between them. This CDR3 is 13 amino acids long. CDR1 DFQATT and CDR2 SNEGSKA come from the germline V gene (reference sequence). The CDR3 region is CSASRAVDTEAFF. The CDR3 region has the DNA TGCAGTGCTAGCAGGGCAGTCGACACTGAAGCTTTCTTT.

In its sample, this clonotype was seen many times. The V gene is TRBV20-1, the J gene TRBJ1-1; D is unresolved. Germline CDR1 and CDR2: DFQATT and SNEGSKA (reference sequence). The CDR3 totals 11 residues. As DNA, the CDR3 is TGCAGCGACGGTATGAACACTGAAGCTTTCTTT. This encodes CSDGMNTEAFF.

This clonotype has a count of ten or more. This chain uses TRBV5-1 with TRBJ1-1; TRBD1 is a possible D gene (5 bases). Germline V gives CDR1 SGHRS, CDR2 YFSETQ. V was trimmed by 3 bases and J by 1 base, leaving 13 bases between them. The CDR3 extends over 15 amino acids. The CDR3 here is CASSSAEGTNTEAFF. As DNA, the CDR3 is TGCGCCAGCAGCTCGGCGGAGGGGACGAACACTGAAGCTTTCTTT.

This clonotype has more than one count but fewer than ten. The V call is TRBV24-1, the J call TRBJ2-1; 8 bases align to TRBD2. The CDR3 is 15 amino acids. Germline V CDR1 and CDR2: KGHDR, SFDVKD. Trimming at V came to 3 bases and at J to 4 bases, leaving 4 bases not matched to a gene. The CDR3: CATSDPRGRYNEQFF. CDR3 coding DNA: TGTGCCACCAGTGATCCTCGCGGGAGGTACAATGAGCAGTTCTTC.

V and J are TRBV10-3 and TRBJ1-5; D unclear. V was pared by 6 bases and J by 3 bases, with 15 bases between. Looked up from germline, CDR1 is ENHRY and CDR2 is SYGVKD. The CDR3 sequence is 15 residues long. CDR3 sequence (DNA): TGTGCCATCAGCGTGGCAGGCAGTCCCAATCAGCCCCAGCATTTT. Translating gives CAISVAGSPNQPQHF.

This chain uses TRBV24-1 with TRBJ1-1; possibly TRBD1 for D (5 bases). The germline gives CDR1 KGHDR, CDR2 SFDVKD. CDR3 size: 15 residues. Trimming cost V 4 bases and J 3 bases, with 14 bases left between them. The CDR3, as DNA: TGTGCCACCAGTGACCCGACAGCCTTGGACACTGAAGCTTTCTTT. It yields the protein CATSDPTALDTEAFF.

There are many counts of this clonotype. This chain uses TRBV7-9 with TRBJ2-3; D unclear. V was pared by 5 bases and J by 6 bases, with 9 bases between. The CDR3 extends over 12 amino acids. Germline V gives CDR1 SEHNR, CDR2 FQNEAQ (reference sequence). The CDR3 nucleotides read TGTGCCAGCAGCCTCGACCTGGATACGCAGTATTTT. Its translation: CASSLDLDTQYF.

This clonotype turned up a few times. CDR3 nucleotides: TGTGCCAGCAGGCGGGACGCGAACACTGAAGCTTTCTTT. Translated, it gives CASRRDANTEAFF. The rearrangement joins TRBV7-2 to TRBJ1-1, with D possibly TRBD1 on 5 matching bases. Trimming left V 6 bases short and J 1 base short, with 9 bases between. CDR3 length equals 13 residues. The V gene's germline CDR1 is SGHTA and CDR2 FQGNSA.

This sequence joins TRBV30 and TRBJ1-6; D might be TRBD1 (5 bases). V shed 5 bases and J shed 6 bases, with 14 bases lying between them. The CDR3 is 14 residues long. CDR1 is GTSNPN, CDR2 SVGIG, per germline (reference sequence). The CDR3 reads CAWEFGATNSPLHF. The CDR3 DNA follows: TGTGCCTGGGAGTTTGGGGCAACTAATTCACCCCTCCACTTT.

The chain is built from TRBV3-1 and TRBJ2-5, with unresolved D. The CDR3 sequence is 14 residues long. V was cut by 4 bases and J by 2 bases, with 11 bases left in between. Germline CDR1 reads LGHDT; CDR2 reads YNNKEL (reference sequence). CDR3 in amino acids: CASSPPMQQETQYF. The CDR3 bases are TGTGCCAGCAGCCCCCCTATGCAACAAGAGACCCAGTACTTC.

In its sample, this clonotype was seen a few times. The rearrangement joins TRBV4-3 to TRBJ2-3, with 9 bases fitting TRBD2. This CDR3 spans 15 amino acids. CDR1 LGHNA and CDR2 YSLEER come from the germline V gene. Unmatched junction bases numbered 3, after V lost 1 base and J lost 4 bases. CDR3 protein: CASSQGAGGPDTQYF. CDR3 sequence (DNA): TGCGCCAGCAGCCAAGGGGCGGGGGGGCCAGATACGCAGTATTTT.

This clonotype occurred many times. This sequence joins TRBV11-2 and TRBJ2-3; 7 nucleotides match TRBD1. Germline trimming cut 4 bases from V and 7 bases from J; bases unmatched to any gene: 11. This CDR3 spans 15 amino acids. CDR1 is SGHAT, CDR2 FQNNGV, per germline. CDR3 in amino acids: CASSSSEGATNTQYF. The DNA for the CDR3 is TGTGCCAGCAGCTCTAGTGAGGGGGCAACGAATACGCAGTATTTT.